The sequence of this TCR beta chain was determined in a study of response to subunit inactivated influenza vaccine. The sample holds many counts of this clonotype. The antigen is undetermined. Broader study findings: New T cells are recruited in small numbers by each seasonal influenza vaccination, according to the authors' suggestion.

Via MiXCR, TCRdb re-called the RT-PCR reads, giving one row per CDR3 protein. The profile covers more than 250,000 distinct CDR3 sequences, with less than 25% appearing a single time and 10% taken by the ten largest. The sample consisted of PBMCs from blood, taken 21 months after vaccination. This receptor was identified in a man between 50 and 69 years old who received an inactivated influenza vaccine.

The CDR3 region is CSAAEGGDYSNQPQHF. In nucleotides, the CDR3 is TGCAGTGCCGCCGAGGGGGGGGACTATAGCAATCAGCCCCAGCATTTT. V and J are TRBV20-1 and TRBJ1-5; a weak D match, TRBD1 (6 bases). Trimming pared 6 bases from V and 0 bases from J, leaving 18 bases between. CDR1 and CDR2 (germline): DFQATT, SNEGSKA (reference sequence). The length of the CDR3 is 16 residues.